The present T cell receptor (beta chain) was sequenced within a study of T cell responses to AZD1222 COVID-19 vaccine. On this clone: Antigen specificity is unknown.

This table comes from immunoSEQ multiplex PCR, and its TCRdb copy is limited to in-frame clones, with some not included. The data contain around 100,000 clones, about 86% of them seen just once; the ten biggest clones take up roughly 9.5%. The CDR3 contains 15 residues. The V and J ends lost 1 base and 3 bases, in that order; junction bases with no gene match: 4. CDR1 and CDR2 (germline): MNHEY, SMNVEV (reference sequence). The study's findings and limits: Repertoire sampling occurred only after the peak T cell response. Regions left unmutated in variants are reportedly the target of nearly half of spike-specific TCRs. With dominance at 160-218 and 743-854, vaccine-associated CD4 TCRs spanned spike. Donors were chiefly white British, with a greater number of females, and clonal diversity was perhaps underestimated.

The sample was peripheral blood, taken on day 0 of AZD1222 vaccination. This chain joins TRBV27 and TRBJ2-7, with 9 bases fitting TRBD1. The sequence came from an adult in good health. CDR3 amino acids: CASSLFLGQGYEQYF. The CDR3 region has the DNA TGTGCCAGCAGTTTATTTCTGGGACAGGGCTACGAGCAGTACTTC.